This passage covers 21 T cell receptor beta chains from one sample sequenced in a study of CD8+CD57+ T cells in acquired aplastic anemia. Template material for TCR beta VDJ and CDR3 profiling consisted of genomic DNA. Each CDR3 protein gets one entry after TCRdb re-called the reads with MiXCR. The sample yields some 200,000 distinct CDR3 sequences, 30% to 35% seen once. Input material: sorted CD4+, CD8+, or CD8+CD57+ T cells (not recorded which) from PBMCs. The receptor source for this set is a human donor in good health, serving as a control.

The rearrangement joins TRBV3-1 to TRBJ1-2; D is undetermined. Between the trimmed V and J ends, which lost 7 bases and 9 bases, there was a span of 21 bases. There are 14 residues in the CDR3. Germline CDR1 and CDR2: LGHDT and YNNKEL (reference sequence). The CDR3 is CASKSLLSEESYTF. The CDR3 nucleotides read TGTGCCAGCAAATCCCTCTTAAGCGAAGAAAGCTACACCTTC. Using reference TRBV3-1 and TRBJ1-2 for the parts outside the CDR3, the full variable domain is DTAVSQTPKYLVTQMGNDKSIKCEQNLGHDTMYWYKQDSKKFLKIMFSYNNKELIINETVPNRFSPKSPDKAHLNLHINSLELGDSAVYFCASKSLLSEESYTFGSGTRLTVV.

The gene calls are TRBV12-3 or TRBV12-4 and TRBJ1-5; D call uncertain. The CDR3 sequence is 15 residues long. Trimming cost V 1 base and J 0 bases, with 7 bases left between them. Written as DNA, the CDR3 is TGTGCCAGCAGTTTAGAAGGAATTAGCAATCAGCCCCAGCATTTT. Protein: CASSLEGISNQPQHF.

This clonotype was seen at least ten times. CDR3 sequence: CSVRGPTGELFF. As DNA, the CDR3 is TGCAGCGTTCGAGGTCCGACCGGGGAGCTGTTTTTT. V gene TRBV29-1 combines with J gene TRBJ2-2; unclear D gene. CDR3 length equals 12 residues. Looked up from germline, CDR1 is SQVTM and CDR2 is ANQGSEA. Trimming left V 5 bases short and J 5 bases short, with 9 bases between.

This clonotype was seen at least ten times. This chain's CDR3 is CASSYQGAEGYGYTF. CDR3 nucleotides: TGTGCCAGCAGCTACCAGGGGGCCGAGGGATATGGCTACACCTTC. The chain recombines TRBV3-1 with TRBJ1-2; 8 bases line up with TRBD1. V gave up 5 bases and J gave up 5 bases; unmatched junction bases: 10. Germline loops: CDR1 LGHDT, CDR2 YNNKEL (reference sequence). The CDR3 loop spans 15 amino acids.

This clonotype was seen at least ten times. The rearrangement links TRBV24-1 to TRBJ2-5, with D tentatively TRBD2 (5 bases). There are 14 residues in the CDR3. Germline V gene data show CDR1 as KGHDR and CDR2 as SFDVKD. V lost 3 bases, J lost 3 bases, and 10 bases lay in between. Written as DNA, the CDR3 is TGTGCCACCAGTGATCCGGCGAGGGAAGAGACCCAGTACTTC. Translating gives CATSDPAREETQYF.

This clonotype was detected ten times or more. This rearrangement joins TRBV2 to TRBJ1-1, with TRBD1 identical over 10 bases. V trimming: 6 bases; J trimming: 0 bases; junction bases outside the gene matches: 4. Germline CDR1 and CDR2: SNHLY and FYNNEI. This CDR3 region has 15 residues. CDR3 residues: CASRDRGWLNTEAFF. CDR3 DNA: TGTGCCAGCAGGGACAGGGGGTGGCTGAACACTGAAGCTTTCTTT.

This clonotype was recorded many times. The chain links TRBV19 to TRBJ2-1; 9 positions match TRBD1. Germline CDR1 is LNHDA and CDR2 is SQIVND (reference sequence). The CDR3 is 14 residues long. The J segment lost 3 bases and the V segment lost 10 bases, leaving 7 bases of the junction unmatched. The DNA of the CDR3 is TGTGCCACCGGCCGGGACAGGGTCTACAATGAGCAGTTCTTC. This translates into CATGRDRVYNEQFF.

The CDR3 DNA is TGTGCCAGCAGCTTTGGGGAACAGCCCCAGCATTTT. Protein sequence: CASSFGEQPQHF. J is TRBJ1-5 and V is TRBV7-8; the D is unclear. Between the trimmed V and J ends, which lost 3 bases and 7 bases, there was a span of 7 bases. CDR1 SGHVS and CDR2 FQNEAQ come from the germline V gene. This CDR3 comprises 12 residues.

The rearrangement uses TRBV6-1 and TRBJ2-7; 9 nucleotides match TRBD1. Germline lookup yields CDR1 MNHNS and CDR2 SASEGT. The CDR3 covers 17 residues. The CDR3 is CAAVKLGQGNRAYEQYF. CDR3 nucleotides: TGTGCAGCAGTGAAGCTGGGACAGGGAAATAGAGCGTACGAGCAGTACTTC.

This chain uses TRBV15 with TRBJ1-1; D gene ambiguous. The CDR3 extends over 15 amino acids. Germline CDR1 LNHNV, CDR2 YYDKDF (reference sequence). Trimming took off 1 base at V and 5 bases at J, with 14 bases between the two ends. DNA of the CDR3: TGTGCCACCAGCAGAGTGACCTCTGGCTCTACTGAAGCTTTCTTT. This translates into CATSRVTSGSTEAFF. Looking up the rest from reference TRBV15 and TRBJ1-1 gives the full variable domain: DAMVIQNPRYQVTQFGKPVTLSCSQTLNHNVMYWYQQKSSQAPKLLFHYYDKDFNNEADTPDNFQSRRPNTSFCFLDIRSPGLGDTAMYLCATSRVTSGSTEAFFGQGTRLTVV.

The sample holds many counts of this clonotype. The rearrangement joins TRBV2 to TRBJ2-1; D call uncertain. The germline gives CDR1 SNHLY, CDR2 FYNNEI. V dropped 0 bases and J dropped 7 bases, with 16 bases sitting between them. The CDR3 sequence is 16 residues long. The CDR3 sequence: CASSEAPWPFRNEQFF. The CDR3 nucleotides are TGTGCCAGCAGTGAAGCCCCGTGGCCGTTTCGGAATGAGCAGTTCTTC.

The genes are TRBV20-1 and TRBJ2-1; no reliable D call. V gave up 0 bases and J gave up 0 bases, with 9 bases separating them. Germline V gene lookup returns CDR1 DFQATT and CDR2 SNEGSKA (reference sequence). The CDR3 has 15 amino acids. CDR3 protein: CSARDLTFSYNEQFF. CDR3 sequence (DNA): TGCAGTGCTAGAGATCTCACCTTCTCCTACAATGAGCAGTTCTTC.

This clonotype occurred many times. The chain carries TRBV7-2 and TRBJ2-5, with 8 positions matching TRBD1. Germline V gene lookup returns CDR1 SGHTA and CDR2 FQGNSA. V lost 3 bases to trimming and J lost 5 bases; unmatched junction nucleotides: 5. This CDR3 is built from 14 residues. CDR3 DNA sequence: TGTGCCAGCAGCTTCCAGGGGGCAGGGGAGACCCAGTACTTC. This encodes CASSFQGAGETQYF.

At least ten counts were recorded for this clonotype. V usage is TRBV2 and J usage is TRBJ1-4; TRBD1 might be the D (5 bases). Germline V lookup: CDR1 SNHLY, CDR2 FYNNEI. Trimming took off 11 bases at V and 8 bases at J, with 24 bases between the two ends. This CDR3 spans 15 amino acids. The CDR3 coding sequence is TGTGCCGGTAGGGGTGCCATAACGCCGGGAGAAAAACTGTTTTTT. Amino acids: CAGRGAITPGEKLFF.

The J gene is TRBJ1-2, the V gene TRBV24-1; D not certain. CDR1 is KGHDR and CDR2 is SFDVKD in the germline V gene. The CDR3 loop spans 14 amino acids. Trimming stripped 0 bases from V and 8 bases from J, with 12 bases between. The chain's CDR3 is CATSDLLPMWGYTF. CDR3 sequence (DNA): TGTGCCACCAGTGATTTGCTCCCCATGTGGGGCTACACCTTC.

On this clonotype itself: The junction departs from germline at one end; a sequencing error may be responsible. This rearrangement joins TRBV6-1 to TRBJ1-3; D is possibly TRBD1 (5 bases). The CDR3 loop spans 13 amino acids. Germline V gene sequence: CDR1 MNHNS, CDR2 SASEGT. DNA for the CDR3: TGTGCTAGCTCGGAGACAGTTGGAAACGCCATATATTTT. Its protein product is CASSETVGNAIYF.

This clonotype was counted many times. The chain has TRBV29-1 and TRBJ1-1, with TRBD1 matching 8 bases. The V segment lost 1 base and the J segment 0 bases; nucleotides outside the gene matches: 10. This CDR3 region has 17 residues. Germline V gene sequence: CDR1 SQVTM, CDR2 ANQGSEA. CDR3 DNA: TGCAGCGTTGAAGCAGCAAGGGACAGGCCAATGAACACTGAAGCTTTCTTT. Its protein product is CSVEAARDRPMNTEAFF.

A single count supports this clonotype. Given the absence of the conserved phenylalanine or tryptophan at the CDR3 end, a read error is likely. The V and J genes are TRBV29-1 and TRBJ2-7; weak D call: TRBD2 (5 bases). The germline gives CDR1 SQVTM, CDR2 ANQGSEA. The CDR3 runs to 12 residues. For the CDR3, the DNA is TGCGGCGTCCAAGAGGGAGCTTACGAGCAGTACTCC. It is translated as CGVQEGAYEQYS.

In DNA form, the CDR3 reads TGTGCCAGCAGTGAATGGGGGACTAGCGGGGAGCTGTTTTTT. It translates to CASSEWGTSGELFF. This chain joins TRBV2 and TRBJ2-2, with 8 bases that match TRBD2. Per germline, CDR1 SNHLY and CDR2 FYNNEI. The V gene end was trimmed by 2 bases and the J gene end by 7 bases; junction bases not matched to a gene: 3. The CDR3 totals 14 residues.

This clonotype was counted at least ten times. This chain links TRBV19 with TRBJ1-1, with 9 bases identical to TRBD1. CDR3 length: 14 residues. V shed 5 bases, J shed 5 bases, and the junction held 6 bases outside the gene matches. Germline CDR1 is LNHDA and CDR2 is SQIVND (reference sequence). CDR3 nucleotides: TGTGCCAGTAGTTTCCAAGGACAGGGGACTGAAGCTTTCTTT. It is translated as CASSFQGQGTEAFF.

Remarks on this clonotype: A much bigger clone sits one base away, suggesting this may be a read error. This chain connects TRBV2 to TRBJ1-2, with D perhaps TRBD1 (5 bases). The CDR3 length is 11 residues. CDR1 and CDR2 from the germline V gene are SNHLY and FYNNEI. CDR3 protein: CATRDFFGCTF. The CDR3 nucleotides are TGTGCCACCAGGGATTTTTTCGGCTGCACCTTC.